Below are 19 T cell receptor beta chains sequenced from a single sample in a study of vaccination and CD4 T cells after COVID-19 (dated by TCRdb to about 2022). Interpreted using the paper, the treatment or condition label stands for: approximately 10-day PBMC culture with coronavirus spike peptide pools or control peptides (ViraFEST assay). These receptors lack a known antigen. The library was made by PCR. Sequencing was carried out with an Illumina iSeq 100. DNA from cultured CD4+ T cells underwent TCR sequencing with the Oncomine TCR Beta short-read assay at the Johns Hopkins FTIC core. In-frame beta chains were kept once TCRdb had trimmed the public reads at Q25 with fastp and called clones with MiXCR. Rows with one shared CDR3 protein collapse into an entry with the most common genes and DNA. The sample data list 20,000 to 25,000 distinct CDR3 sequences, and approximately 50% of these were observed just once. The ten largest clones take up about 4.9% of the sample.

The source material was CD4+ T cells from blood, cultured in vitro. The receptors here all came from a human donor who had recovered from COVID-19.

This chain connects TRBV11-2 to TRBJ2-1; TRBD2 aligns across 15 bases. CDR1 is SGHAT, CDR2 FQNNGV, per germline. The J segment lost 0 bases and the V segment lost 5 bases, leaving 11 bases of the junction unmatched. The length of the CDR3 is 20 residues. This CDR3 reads CASSPDARTSGRGSYNEQFF. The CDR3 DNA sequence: TGTGCCAGCAGCCCAGATGCCAGGACTAGCGGGAGGGGCTCCTACAATGAGCAGTTCTTC.

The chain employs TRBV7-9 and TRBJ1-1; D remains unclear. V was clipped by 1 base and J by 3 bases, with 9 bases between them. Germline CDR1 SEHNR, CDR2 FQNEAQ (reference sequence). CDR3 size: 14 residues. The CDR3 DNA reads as TGTGCCAGCAGCTTAGGAAGGAAAGACACTGAAGCTTTCTTT. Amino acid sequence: CASSLGRKDTEAFF.

CDR3 protein: CASSSLGGGRETQYF. The CDR3 DNA reads TGTGCCAGCAGTTCACTTGGGGGCGGGAGAGAGACCCAGTACTTC. The V and J genes are TRBV28 and TRBJ2-5; D perhaps matches TRBD2 (7 bases). V dropped 4 bases and J dropped 4 bases, with 16 bases sitting between them. In germline, CDR1 is MDHEN, CDR2 SYDVKM. CDR3 size: 15 residues.

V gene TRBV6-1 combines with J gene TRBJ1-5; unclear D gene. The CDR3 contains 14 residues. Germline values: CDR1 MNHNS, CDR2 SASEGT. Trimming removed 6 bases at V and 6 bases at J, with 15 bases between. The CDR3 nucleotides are TGTGCCAGCAGAAACGGGCCTACCGGTCAGCCCCAGCATTTT. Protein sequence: CASRNGPTGQPQHF.

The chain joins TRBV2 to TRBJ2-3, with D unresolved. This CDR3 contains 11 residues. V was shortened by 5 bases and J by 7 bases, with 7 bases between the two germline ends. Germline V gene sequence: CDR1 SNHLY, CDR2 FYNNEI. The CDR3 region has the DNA TGTGCCAGCAGTCCCCTCTATACGCAGTATTTT. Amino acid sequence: CASSPLYTQYF.

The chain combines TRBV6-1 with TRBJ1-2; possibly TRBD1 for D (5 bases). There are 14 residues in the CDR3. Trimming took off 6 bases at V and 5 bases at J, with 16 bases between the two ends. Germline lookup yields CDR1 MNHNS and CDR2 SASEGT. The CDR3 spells CASRQTGPIYGYTF. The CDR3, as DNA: TGTGCCAGCAGGCAAACGGGGCCGATTTATGGCTACACCTTC.

This chain's CDR3 is CASSSGAAGVGQTQYF. The DNA of the CDR3 is TGTGCCAGCAGTTCGGGGGCGGCGGGAGTGGGGCAGACCCAGTACTTC. The chain combines TRBV27 with TRBJ2-5, with D possibly TRBD2 on 7 matching bases. The V gene lost 4 bases and the J gene lost 6 bases, with 21 bases spanning the gap. The germline gives CDR1 MNHEY, CDR2 SMNVEV (reference sequence). This CDR3 region has 16 residues.

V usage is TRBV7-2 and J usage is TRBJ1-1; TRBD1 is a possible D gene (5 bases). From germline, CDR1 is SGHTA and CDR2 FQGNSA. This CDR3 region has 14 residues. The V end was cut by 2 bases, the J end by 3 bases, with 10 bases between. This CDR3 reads CASSLSGRDTEAFF. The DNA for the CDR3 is TGTGCCAGCAGCTTATCAGGGAGGGACACTGAAGCTTTCTTT.

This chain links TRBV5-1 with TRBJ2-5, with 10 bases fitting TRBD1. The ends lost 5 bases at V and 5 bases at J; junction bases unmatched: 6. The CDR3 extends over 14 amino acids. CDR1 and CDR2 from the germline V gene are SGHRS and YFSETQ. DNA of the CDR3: TGCGCCAGCAGACCGGACAGGGGGTTCGAGACCCAGTACTTC. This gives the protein CASRPDRGFETQYF.

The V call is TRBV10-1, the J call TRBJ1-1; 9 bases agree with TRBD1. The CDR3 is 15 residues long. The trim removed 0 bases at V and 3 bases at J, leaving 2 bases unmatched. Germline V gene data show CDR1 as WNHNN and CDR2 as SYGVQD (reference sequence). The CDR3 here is CASSESGQGDTEAFF. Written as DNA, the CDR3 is TGCGCCAGCAGTGAGTCGGGACAGGGTGACACTGAAGCTTTCTTT.

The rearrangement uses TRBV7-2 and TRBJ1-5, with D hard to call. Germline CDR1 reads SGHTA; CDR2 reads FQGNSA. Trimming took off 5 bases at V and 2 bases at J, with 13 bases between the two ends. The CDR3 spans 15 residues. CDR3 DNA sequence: TGTGCCAGCAGCCGCAGGCCTGGTCGCAATCAGCCCCAGCATTTT. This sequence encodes CASSRRPGRNQPQHF.

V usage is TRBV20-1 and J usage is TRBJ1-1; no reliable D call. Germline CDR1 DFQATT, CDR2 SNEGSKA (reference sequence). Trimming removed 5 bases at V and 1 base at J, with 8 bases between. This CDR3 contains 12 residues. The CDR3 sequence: CSALEGNTEAFF. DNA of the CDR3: TGCAGTGCTCTCGAAGGGAACACTGAAGCTTTCTTT.

The CDR3 nucleotides are TGTGCCAGCAGCCCGACGCCAGGGTTCGGGACCTACGAGCAGTACTTC. This gives the protein CASSPTPGFGTYEQYF. The chain links TRBV28 to TRBJ2-7; either TRBD1 or TRBD2 may supply D (5 bases each). Germline V gene data show CDR1 as MDHEN and CDR2 as SYDVKM. The CDR3 extends over 16 amino acids. The V end was cut by 6 bases, the J end by 2 bases, with 20 bases between.

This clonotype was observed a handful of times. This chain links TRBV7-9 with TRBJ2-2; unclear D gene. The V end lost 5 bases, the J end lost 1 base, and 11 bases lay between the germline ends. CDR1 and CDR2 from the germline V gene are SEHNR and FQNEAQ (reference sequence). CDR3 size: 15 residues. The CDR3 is CASSLLSGNTGELFF. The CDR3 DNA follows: TGTGCCAGCAGCCTCCTTTCGGGGAACACCGGGGAGCTGTTTTTT.

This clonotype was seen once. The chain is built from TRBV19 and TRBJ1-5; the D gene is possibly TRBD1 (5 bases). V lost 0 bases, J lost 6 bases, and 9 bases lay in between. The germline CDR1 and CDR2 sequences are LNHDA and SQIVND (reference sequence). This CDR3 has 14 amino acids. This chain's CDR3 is CASSIEGQFQPQHF. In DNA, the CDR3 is TGTGCCAGTAGTATAGAGGGGCAGTTTCAGCCCCAGCATTTT.

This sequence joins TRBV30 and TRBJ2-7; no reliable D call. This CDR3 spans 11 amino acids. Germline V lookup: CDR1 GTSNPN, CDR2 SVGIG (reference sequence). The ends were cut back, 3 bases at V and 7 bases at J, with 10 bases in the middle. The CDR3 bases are TGTGCCTGGAGGGTGGAGAGAGAGCAGTACTTC. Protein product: CAWRVEREQYF.

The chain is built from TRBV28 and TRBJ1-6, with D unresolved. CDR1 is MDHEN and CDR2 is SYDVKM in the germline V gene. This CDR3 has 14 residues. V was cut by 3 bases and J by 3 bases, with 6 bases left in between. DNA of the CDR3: TGTGCCAGCAGTTTGGGCGGCTATAATTCACCCCTCCACTTT. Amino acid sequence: CASSLGGYNSPLHF.

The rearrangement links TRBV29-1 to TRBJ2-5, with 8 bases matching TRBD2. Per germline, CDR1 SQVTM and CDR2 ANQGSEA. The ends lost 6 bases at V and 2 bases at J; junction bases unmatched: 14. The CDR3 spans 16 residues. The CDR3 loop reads CSVDMGDSGKQETQYF. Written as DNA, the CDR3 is TGCAGCGTCGATATGGGAGATAGCGGGAAACAAGAGACCCAGTACTTC.

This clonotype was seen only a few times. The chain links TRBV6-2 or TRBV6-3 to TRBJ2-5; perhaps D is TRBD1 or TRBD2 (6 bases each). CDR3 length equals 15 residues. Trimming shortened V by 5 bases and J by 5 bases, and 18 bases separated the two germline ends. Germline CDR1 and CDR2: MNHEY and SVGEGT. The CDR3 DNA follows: TGTGCCAGCAGTACCTTTCGGGGGCGCGAGGAGACCCAGTACTTC. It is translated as CASSTFRGREETQYF.